Included here is one T cell receptor beta chain sequence, with context. The target of this receptor is not known. No quality values exist for individual bases; no much larger clone is one base distant. These data come from a study of blood T cell repertoires in COVID-19 (TCRdb year 2020). Study-level background: Samples covering the acute and convalescent phases of COVID-19 were provided by collaborators in the United States, Italy and Spain. The material from the prospective study consisted of cDNA or gDNA derived from T cells, B-cell-depleted T cells, or PBMCs. Deeply sampled blood TCRbeta repertoires from subjects exposed to, actively infected with, or recovered from COVID-19 were included in the dataset. The repertoires were released in a freely available public database intended as a resource for research on the immune response to SARS-CoV-2. Samples came from the ongoing ImmuneRACE study (first 160 participants) plus 1,254 subjects from 6 global collaborators. Sample metadata almost always included a de-identified subject ID, COVID-19 status, age in years and sex. Where available, HLA class I and class II types were obtained from metadata supplied by the sample provider rather than from assay-based typing.

TCRbeta CDR3 regions were amplified from genomic DNA using the immunoSEQ Assay, a bias-controlled multiplex PCR. In the authors' own workflow: Within the assay, amplification of reference gene primers was used to estimate how many nucleated cells each sample contained. Sequence reads were collapsed and filtered to measure the absolute abundance of every unique TCRbeta CDR3 rearrangement. For each sample, productive Simpson clonality was calculated as the square root of Simpson's diversity index across productive rearrangements. What TCRdb holds here is the immuneACCESS table cut down to in-frame rearrangements. Part of the clones is not present; checked against another copy, under half of the missing clones reflect an unresolved V gene, and the others are unexplained. V and J calls and clone size are those listed in that table; D and trimming were worked out from the DNA. Here the sample has hundreds of thousands of clones; around 91% occur a single time. 0.95% to 1.2% of the sample lies in the top ten.

In the prospective study, participants were roughly 18 to 100 years old, resided in fewer than 25 geographic areas of the United States, and were enrolled through a virtual design. In the prospective study, cohorts were assigned on the basis of participant-reported clinical history obtained from a screening survey and a study questionnaire. ImmuneRACE Cohort 3 recovered participants were defined by two consecutive negative NP/OP PCR tests, healthcare professional clearance, or symptom resolution. Each participant in the prospective study had whole blood, serum and a nasopharyngeal or oropharyngeal swab collected by mobile phlebotomists. Over a roughly two-month period, participants in the prospective study had the option of providing additional blood draws and questionnaires. Prospective study blood samples were shipped either frozen or at room temperature before DNA extraction. General conclusions and limits of the study: Clinical and demographic metadata were provided uncurated, with the amount varying by source and participant.

The germline V gene (reference sequence) supplies CDR1 PRHDT and CDR2 FYEKMQ. Trimming accounts for 5 bases at V and 0 bases at J, while the number of junction bases matched to no gene is 3. Including cysteine and phenylalanine, the CDR3 has 14 amino acids. The retained sequence is limited to the CDR3, 42 bases, with the frame set at the first base. Sequencing used PBMCs or T cells enriched from blood (not recorded which). The chain joins TRBV13 to TRBJ2-7, with 8 bases aligning to TRBD2. The sequence was collected from a man aged 30-40 years who had recovered from COVID-19. CDR3 region: CASSLSGSSYEQYF. Here is the DNA: TGTGCCAGCAGCCTCAGCGGGAGCTCCTACGAGCAGTACTTC.